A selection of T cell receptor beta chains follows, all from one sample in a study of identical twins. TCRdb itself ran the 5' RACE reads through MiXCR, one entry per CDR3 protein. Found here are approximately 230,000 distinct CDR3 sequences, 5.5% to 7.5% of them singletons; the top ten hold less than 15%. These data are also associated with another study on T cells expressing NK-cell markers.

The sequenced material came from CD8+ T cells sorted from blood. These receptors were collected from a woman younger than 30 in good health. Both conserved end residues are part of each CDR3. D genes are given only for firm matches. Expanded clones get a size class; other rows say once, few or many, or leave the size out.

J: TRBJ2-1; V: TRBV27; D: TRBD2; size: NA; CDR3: CASKAPFLAGGFNEQFF; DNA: TGTGCCAGCAAAGCCCCCTTTTTAGCGGGGGGTTTCAATGAGCAGTTCTTC
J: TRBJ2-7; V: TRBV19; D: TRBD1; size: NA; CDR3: CASSMGTGEFYEQYF; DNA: TGTGCCAGTAGTATGGGGACAGGCGAGTTCTACGAGCAGTACTTC
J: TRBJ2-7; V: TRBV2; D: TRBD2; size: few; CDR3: CASSDGAGGHEQYF; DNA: TGTGCCAGCAGTGACGGAGCGGGGGGGCACGAGCAGTACTTC
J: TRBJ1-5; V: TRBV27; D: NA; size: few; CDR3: CASSAGGGTQPQHF; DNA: TGTGCCAGCAGCGCGGGAGGGGGAACTCAGCCCCAGCATTTT
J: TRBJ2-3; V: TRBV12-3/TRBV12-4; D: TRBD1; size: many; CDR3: CASSTGTGPTDTQYF; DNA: TGTGCCAGCAGTACCGGGACAGGCCCCACAGATACGCAGTATTTT
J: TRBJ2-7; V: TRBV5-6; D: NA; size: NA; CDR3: CASSAAFTRGSYEQYF; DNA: TGTGCCAGCAGCGCAGCTTTCACCCGGGGCTCCTACGAGCAGTACTTC
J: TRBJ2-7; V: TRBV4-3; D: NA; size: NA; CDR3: CASSQVERGWEQYF; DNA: TGCGCCAGCAGCCAAGTAGAACGGGGATGGGAGCAGTACTTC
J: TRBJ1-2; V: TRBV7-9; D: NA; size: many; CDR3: CASSSDQFSIGYTF; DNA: TGTGCCAGCAGCTCCGACCAGTTTTCTATTGGCTACACCTTC
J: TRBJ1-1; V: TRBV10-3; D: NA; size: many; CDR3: CAISEGPARTYTEAFF; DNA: TGTGCCATCAGTGAAGGGCCTGCGAGGACCTACACTGAAGCTTTCTTT
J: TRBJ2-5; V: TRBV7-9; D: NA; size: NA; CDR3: CASSLGKGETQYF; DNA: TGTGCCAGCAGCTTAGGCAAGGGAGAGACCCAGTACTTC
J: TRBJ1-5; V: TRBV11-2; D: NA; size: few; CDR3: CASGRRIGNQPQHF; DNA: TGTGCCAGCGGACGCAGAATAGGCAATCAGCCCCAGCATTTT